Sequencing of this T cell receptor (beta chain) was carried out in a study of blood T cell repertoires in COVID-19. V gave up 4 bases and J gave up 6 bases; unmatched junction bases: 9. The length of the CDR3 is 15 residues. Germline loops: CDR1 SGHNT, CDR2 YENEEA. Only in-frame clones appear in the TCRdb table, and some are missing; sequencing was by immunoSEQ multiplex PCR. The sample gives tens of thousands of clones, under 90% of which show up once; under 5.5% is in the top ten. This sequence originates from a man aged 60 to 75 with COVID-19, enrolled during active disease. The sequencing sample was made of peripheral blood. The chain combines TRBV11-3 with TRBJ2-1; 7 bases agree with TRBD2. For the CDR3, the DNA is TGTGCCAGCAGCTCGGGGGGATCACAGAGCAATGAGCAGTTCTTC. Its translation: CASSSGGSQSNEQFF.